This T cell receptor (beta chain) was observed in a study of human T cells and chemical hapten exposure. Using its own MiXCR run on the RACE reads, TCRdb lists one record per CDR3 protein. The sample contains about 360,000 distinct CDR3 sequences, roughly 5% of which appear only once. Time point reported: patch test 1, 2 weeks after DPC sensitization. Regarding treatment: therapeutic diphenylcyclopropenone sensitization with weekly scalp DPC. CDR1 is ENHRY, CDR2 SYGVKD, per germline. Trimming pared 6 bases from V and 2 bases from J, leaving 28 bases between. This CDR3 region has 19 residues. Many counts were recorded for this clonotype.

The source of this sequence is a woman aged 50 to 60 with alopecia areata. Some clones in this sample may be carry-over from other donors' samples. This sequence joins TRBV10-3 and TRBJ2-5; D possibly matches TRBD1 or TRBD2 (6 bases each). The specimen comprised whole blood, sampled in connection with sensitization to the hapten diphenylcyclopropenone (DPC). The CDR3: CAISPGGPEGPKDQETQYF. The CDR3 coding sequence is TGTGCCATCAGCCCCGGGGGCCCGGAAGGCCCAAAAGATCAAGAGACCCAGTACTTC.